This is a list of T cell receptor beta chains from one sample in a study of PD-L1 blockade in urothelial cancer. Data came from immunoSEQ multiplex PCR; TCRdb stores just in-frame clones and leaves some out. Among around 100,000 clones listed, approximately 89% were seen once. The material was PBMCs, obtained around atezolizumab (anti-PD-L1) treatment. Receptor source: a man aged 55 to 70 with urothelial cancer. Each CDR3 is given with its conserved first and last residue. D genes are given only for firm matches. Where a row states a size, it is once, few, many or the class of an expanded clone; other rows omit it.

cdr3_length d_call clone_size j_call v_call cdr3_nt cdr3_aa
17 TRBD2 . TRBJ2-3 TRBV4-1 TGCGCCAGCAGCCAGGATGGGACTAGCGGGGACACAGATACGCAGTATTTT CASSQDGTSGDTDTQYF
16 . . TRBJ1-1 TRBV18 TGTGCCAGCTCACCAGCCGTTTTGCCCCGGAGTGGTGAAGCTTTCTTT CASSPAVLPRSGEAFF
15 . . TRBJ2-1 TRBV5-1 TGCGCCAGCAGCCTGCCAAGAGGATCCCAAAGTGAGCAGTTCTTC CASSLPRGSQSEQFF
15 TRBD1 . TRBJ1-5 TRBV7-2 TGTGCCAGCAGCACCCGGACAGGGGGAGGGCAGCCCCAGCATTTT CASSTRTGGGQPQHF
20 TRBD1 . TRBJ1-6 TRBV4-1 TGCGCCAGCAGCCAACTCACCGGGACAGGCTCCAGCTCCTATAATTCACCCCTCCACTTT CASSQLTGTGSSSYNSPLHF
13 . . TRBJ2-1 TRBV10-3 TGTGCCATCAGTGCAGGGGTTTACAATGAGCAGTTCTTC CAISAGVYNEQFF
11 TRBD1 . TRBJ1-2 TRBV29-1 TGCATCGGGACAGGGTTGGATGGCTACACCTTC CIGTGLDGYTF
13 . once TRBJ2-3 TRBV7-9 TGTGCCAGCGCGGGGCTAGCAGCAGATACGCAGTATTTT CASAGLAADTQYF
14 TRBD1 . TRBJ2-5 TRBV19 TGTGCCAGTAAGGAGACAGGGTTTCGGGAGACCCAGTACTTC CASKETGFRETQYF
13 TRBD2 once TRBJ2-7 TRBV30 TGTGCCTCAGGGAGGCCGGGGGGGTACGAGCAGTACTTC CASGRPGGYEQYF
14 . . TRBJ2-5 TRBV6-5 TGTGCCAGCACGCTTGCGGGGGCCGCCGAGACCCAGTACTTC CASTLAGAAETQYF
16 TRBD1 . TRBJ2-7 TRBV13 TGTGCCAGCAGCATAGAAGGGGGCGAGGGTACCTACGAGCAGTACTTC CASSIEGGEGTYEQYF
13 . . TRBJ2-7 TRBV7-7 TGTGCTAGCAGCTTAGAGCTAAGCTACGAGCAGTACTTC CASSLELSYEQYF
16 TRBD2 . TRBJ2-7 TRBV7-2 TGTGCCAGCAGCCTGGGGCTAGCGGGGGGGCTAAGCGAGCAGTACTTC CASSLGLAGGLSEQYF
15 TRBD2 . TRBJ2-5 TRBV7-9 TGTGCCAGCAGACGAGCGGGGGGGAAGAAAGAGACCCAGTACTTC CASRRAGGKKETQYF
14 TRBD2 . TRBJ2-7 TRBV9 TGTGCCAGCAGCGCGGCGGGGGGGGTCGGCGAGCAGTACTTC CASSAAGGVGEQYF
17 . . TRBJ1-6 TRBV4-2 TGTGCCAGCAGCCAAGACCCCTTTGGACAAGAAGCTTCACCCCTCCACTTT CASSQDPFGQEASPLHF
15 . . TRBJ2-2 TRBV5-8 TGTGCCAGCAGCTTGCCGGGAGAGAACACCGGGGAGCTGTTTTTT CASSLPGENTGELFF
13 TRBD1 . TRBJ1-2 TRBV11-2 TGTGCCAGCAGCCCGGGACAGGGTTATGGCTACACCTTC CASSPGQGYGYTF
18 TRBD1 . TRBJ2-7 TRBV27 TGTGCCAGCAGTAAAAAACTTTCAACAGGGGGCTCCGCCTACGAGCAGTACTTC CASSKKLSTGGSAYEQYF
15 TRBD2 . TRBJ2-7 TRBV9 TGTGCCAGCAGCGCCGCGGGGGGTGCCCTAGAGGAGCAGTACTTC CASSAAGGALEEQYF
16 . . TRBJ2-3 TRBV11-2 TGTGCCAGCAGGCGAAGTGGGCGGGGGCAGGGAGATACGCAGTATTTT CASRRSGRGQGDTQYF
10 TRBD2 . TRBJ2-7 TRBV6-1 TGTGGGAGCGGGGGGCCCGAGCAGTACTTC CGSGGPEQYF
10 . . TRBJ2-5 TRBV20-1 TGCAGTGCTACCGAAGAGACCCAGTACTTC CSATEETQYF
12 TRBD1 . TRBJ1-5 TRBV28 TGTGCCAGCAACGCAGGGGGTCAGCCCCAGCATTTT CASNAGGQPQHF
14 . . TRBJ1-4 TRBV19 TGTGCCAGTAGTAGGTGGCCCAGTGGTGAAAAACTGTTTTTT CASSRWPSGEKLFF
16 TRBD1 . TRBJ2-1 TRBV5-1 TGCGCCAGCAGACTAGGACAGGGGAGCTCCTACAATGAGCAGTTCTTC CASRLGQGSSYNEQFF
20 TRBD1 . TRBJ2-6 TRBV10-3 TGTGCCATCAGTGAGCCCGGGACAGATTTTTTACTCTCTGGGGCCAACGTCCTGACTTTC CAISEPGTDFLLSGANVLTF
14 . once TRBJ2-7 TRBV5-4 TGTGCCAGCAGCTTGTTCGGTCTCTCCTACGAGCAGTACTTC CASSLFGLSYEQYF
12 . . TRBJ1-2 TRBV7-2 TGTGCCAGCAGCTTTTCGTCCTATGGCTACACCTTC CASSFSSYGYTF
14 . . TRBJ2-5 TRBV6-1 TGTGCCTCCTTCCCCGGTCAAGAATTCCGGACCCAGTACTTC CASFPGQEFRTQYF
13 . once TRBJ2-3 TRBV11-1 TGTGCCAGCAGCTTAGGCGTCACAGATACGCAGTATTTT CASSLGVTDTQYF
14 TRBD1 . TRBJ1-2 TRBV11-2 TGTGCCAGCAGCCCCGACAGGGACTTTGGTGGCTACACCTTC CASSPDRDFGGYTF
13 . . TRBJ2-7 TRBV27 TGTGCCAGCAGTTCCCCTTACACCTACGAGCAGTACTTC CASSSPYTYEQYF
15 TRBD1 . TRBJ1-2 TRBV4-1 TGCGCCAGCAGCCACCCGCGGACAGGGTGGGGTGGCTACACCTTC CASSHPRTGWGGYTF
15 . . TRBJ1-5 TRBV19 TGTGCCAGTAGTATCTTAGGGGATAGCAATCAGCCCCAGCATTTT CASSILGDSNQPQHF
14 TRBD2 . TRBJ2-7 TRBV4-3 TGCGCCAGCAGCCAAGTAGCGGGGGCTGAAGAGCAGTACTTC CASSQVAGAEEQYF
16 . . TRBJ2-7 TRBV28 TGTGCCAGCAGTCAGCAATCCGGGACTGGTACCTACGAGCAGTACTTC CASSQQSGTGTYEQYF
16 TRBD2 . TRBJ2-7 TRBV7-9 TGTGCCAGCAGCTTACATTCCGGGAGGGTAGTTTACGAGCAGTACTTC CASSLHSGRVVYEQYF
16 . . TRBJ2-1 TRBV5-1 TGCGCCAGCAGCTTGGGATCGACAGAGGGGGAAGGTGAGCAGTTCTTC CASSLGSTEGEGEQFF
14 TRBD2 . TRBJ2-1 TRBV7-2 TGTGCCAGCAGCTTAGCGAGGGCGGGAGATGAGCAGTTCTTC CASSLARAGDEQFF
16 TRBD2 . TRBJ2-1 TRBV10-2 TGCGCCAGCAGAGACCCTAGCGGCCGCTCCTACAATGAGCAGTTCTTC CASRDPSGRSYNEQFF
15 . . TRBJ2-7 TRBV27 TGTGCCAGCAGTTTAGAGTCCCCTCGACTGGGCGAGCAGTACTTC CASSLESPRLGEQYF
13 . . TRBJ1-1 TRBV19 TGTGCCAGCCGCCTGGACAGAAACACTGAAGCTTTCTTT CASRLDRNTEAFF
15 TRBD2 . TRBJ2-1 TRBV11-2 TGTGCCAGCAGCCCTCTAAGCGGGGGTTGGGATGAGCAGTTCTTC CASSPLSGGWDEQFF
17 . . TRBJ2-3 TRBV7-3 TGTGCCAGCAGCTTAAAAGGGAGGACGCTAGTCACAGATACGCAGTATTTT CASSLKGRTLVTDTQYF
16 . . TRBJ1-6 TRBV4-1 TGCGCCAGCAGCCAAAGCCTTGGACTTCAAGGACCACCCCTCCACTTT CASSQSLGLQGPPLHF
12 . . TRBJ2-7 TRBV16 TGTGCCAGCAGCCCAGGGGCCGATCCTCAGTACTTC CASSPGADPQYF
15 TRBD1 . TRBJ1-3 TRBV19 TGTGCCAGTAGTCCGGGACAGGGGAGCGGAAACACCATATATTTT CASSPGQGSGNTIYF
14 TRBD2 . TRBJ2-7 TRBV14 TGTGCCAGCAGCCATGGTAGCGGGGGCTACGAGCAGTACTTC CASSHGSGGYEQYF
15 TRBD2 . TRBJ2-2 TRBV6-5 TGTGCCAGCAGTTACGGAGGACTAGCGGCCGGGGAGCTGTTTTTT CASSYGGLAAGELFF
14 TRBD1 . TRBJ1-2 TRBV28 TGTGCCAGCAGTCCGGGACAGGGGTTCTATGGCTACACCTTC CASSPGQGFYGYTF